This TCR beta chain originates from a study of regulatory T cells in long-lasting Graves disease. Germline V gene data show CDR1 as MNHEY and CDR2 as SMNVEV (reference sequence). This CDR3 comprises 13 residues. Unmatched junction bases numbered 0, after V lost 8 bases and J lost 0 bases. This clonotype was seen at least ten times. Its specificity is not known. Indicated time point: persistent/refractory GD, antithyroid drugs over 5 years with positive TRAb. Scientists built the TCR library using RNA that was extracted from PBMCs. The patients were enrolled through endocrinology in Xi'an, China. Arm-PCR of CDR3 regions and iRepertoire HTBI primers were used to build TCR beta libraries. TCRdb re-analysed the multiplex PCR reads in MiXCR, keeping a single row per CDR3 protein. The sample has about 470,000 distinct CDR3 sequences, around 21% seen once. General study findings and limits: With persistent disease, TRBV28, TRBJ1-2 and TRBJ2-5 were the favored segments. The TCR repertoire of persistent Graves' patients was less diverse than that of newly diagnosed ones. Persistent patients shared more public clonotypes (about 2,900) than new patients (966).

The source of this sequence is a female donor with Graves disease. The chain combines TRBV27 with TRBJ2-7, with TRBD2 matching 11 bases. Source: peripheral blood mononuclear cells (PBMCs), taken when the disease was refractory, from a patient treated with antithyroid drugs. In DNA form, the CDR3 reads TGTGCCAGCGGACTAGCGGGCTCCTACGAGCAGTACTTC. Its protein product is CASGLAGSYEQYF.